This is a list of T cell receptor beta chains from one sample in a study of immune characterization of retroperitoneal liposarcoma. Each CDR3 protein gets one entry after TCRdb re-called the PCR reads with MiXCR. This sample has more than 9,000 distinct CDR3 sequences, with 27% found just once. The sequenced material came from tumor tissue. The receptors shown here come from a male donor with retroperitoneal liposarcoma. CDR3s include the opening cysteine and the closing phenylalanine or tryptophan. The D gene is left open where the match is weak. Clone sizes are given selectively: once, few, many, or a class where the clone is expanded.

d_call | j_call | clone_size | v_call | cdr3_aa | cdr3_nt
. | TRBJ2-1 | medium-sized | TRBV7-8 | CASSLAPTGTYEQFF | TGTGCCAGCAGCTTAGCTCCCACAGGTACCTACGAGCAGTTCTTC
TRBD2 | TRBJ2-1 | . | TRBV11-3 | CASSLSGLAGVAYEQFF | TGTGCCAGCAGCTTAAGCGGGCTAGCGGGAGTCGCCTACGAGCAGTTCTTC
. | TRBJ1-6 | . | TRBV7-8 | CASSLAVEGSPLHF | TGTGCCAGCAGCTTAGCAGTGGAGGGATCACCCCTCCACTTT
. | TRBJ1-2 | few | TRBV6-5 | CASSFDSLRGYTF | TGTGCCAGCAGTTTCGACAGTTTGCGCGGCTACACCTTC
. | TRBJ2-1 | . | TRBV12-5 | CASGLPLGGLYNEQFF | TGTGCTAGTGGTTTGCCTCTAGGGGGACTCTACAATGAGCAGTTCTTC
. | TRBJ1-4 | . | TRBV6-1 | CASTGVGLNEKLFF | TGTGCCAGCACTGGGGTGGGGCTTAATGAAAAACTGTTTTTT
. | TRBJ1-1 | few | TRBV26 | CASSDRLNTEAFF | TGTGCCAGCAGTGACAGACTGAACACTGAAGCTTTCTTT
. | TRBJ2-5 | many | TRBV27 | CASKDYQETQYF | TGTGCCAGCAAGGACTACCAAGAGACCCAGTACTTC
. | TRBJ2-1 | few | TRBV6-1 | CASSSHGVSYEQFF | TGTGCCAGCAGTTCCCATGGAGTCTCCTACGAGCAGTTCTTC
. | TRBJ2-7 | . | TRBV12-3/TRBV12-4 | CASSFRTYSYNEQYF | TGTGCCAGCAGTTTTCGCACATACTCCTACAATGAGCAGTACTTC
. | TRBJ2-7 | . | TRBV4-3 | CASSQRNWDSYEQYF | TGCGCCAGCAGCCAGCGGAACTGGGACTCCTACGAGCAGTACTTC
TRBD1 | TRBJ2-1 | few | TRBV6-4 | CASSDSTGGYNEQFF | TGTGCCAGCAGTGACTCGACAGGGGGCTACAATGAGCAGTTCTTC
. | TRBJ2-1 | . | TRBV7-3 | CASSLTLREDSYNEQFF | TGTGCCAGCAGCTTAACGTTAAGGGAGGACTCCTACAATGAGCAGTTCTTC
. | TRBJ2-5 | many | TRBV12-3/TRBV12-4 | CASAPITSLEETQYF | TGTGCCAGCGCGCCCATCACTTCCCTTGAGGAGACCCAGTACTTC
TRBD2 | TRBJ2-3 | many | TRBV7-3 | CASSLTGLARSTDTQYF | TGTGCCAGCAGCTTAACGGGACTAGCGCGGAGCACAGATACGCAGTATTTT
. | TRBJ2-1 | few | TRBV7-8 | CASTPTRTEYEQFF | TGTGCCAGCACCCCGACCCGGACGGAGTACGAGCAGTTCTTC
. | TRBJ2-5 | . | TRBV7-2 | CASSLEGLNSYNEQYF | TGTGCCAGCAGCTTGGAGGGCCTGAACTCCTACAATGAGCAGTACTTC
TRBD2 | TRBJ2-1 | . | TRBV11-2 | CASSRRPGLAVYNEQFF | TGTGCCAGCAGCCGACGCCCCGGACTAGCGGTCTACAATGAGCAGTTCTTC
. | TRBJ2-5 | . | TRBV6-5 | CASSYVVQETQYF | TGTGCCAGCAGTTACGTGGTCCAAGAGACCCAGTACTTC
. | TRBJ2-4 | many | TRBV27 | CASSFRRRNIQYF | TGTGCCAGCAGTTTCCGGAGGCGGAACATTCAGTACTTC
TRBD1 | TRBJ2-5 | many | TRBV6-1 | CASSPTGRETQYF | TGTGCCAGCAGCCCGACAGGGAGAGAGACCCAGTACTTC
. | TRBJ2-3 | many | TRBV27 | CASRGLGIGADTQYF | TGTGCCAGCAGAGGGCTGGGGATCGGGGCAGATACGCAGTATTTT
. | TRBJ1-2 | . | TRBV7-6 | CASSLGGGQGHGYTF | TGTGCCAGCAGCTTAGGAGGAGGACAAGGACATGGCTACACCTTC
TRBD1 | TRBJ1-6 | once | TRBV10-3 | CAISETGANSPLHF | TGTGCCATCAGTGAGACAGGGGCCAATTCACCCCTCCACTTT
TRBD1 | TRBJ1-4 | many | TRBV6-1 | CASDETGRNEKLFF | TGTGCCAGCGATGAGACAGGGCGGAATGAAAAACTGTTTTTT
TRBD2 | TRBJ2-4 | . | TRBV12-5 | CASGLLAGTSGRLAKNIQYF | TGTGCTAGTGGTTTGTTGGCCGGGACTAGCGGGCGATTAGCCAAAAACATTCAGTACTTC
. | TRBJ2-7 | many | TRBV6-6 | CASSYSRSIEQYF | TGTGCCAGCAGTTACTCACGGTCAATAGAGCAGTACTTC
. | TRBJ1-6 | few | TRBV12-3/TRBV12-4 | CASSLATAGNSPLHF | TGTGCCAGCAGTTTAGCGACTGCGGGGAATTCACCCCTCCACTTT
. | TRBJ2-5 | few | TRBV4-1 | CASSQDTGKETQYF | TGCGCCAGCAGCCAAGATACCGGAAAAGAGACCCAGTACTTC
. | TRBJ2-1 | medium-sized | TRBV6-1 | CASKSASKREQFF | TGTGCCAGCAAAAGCGCCTCTAAGCGGGAGCAGTTCTTC
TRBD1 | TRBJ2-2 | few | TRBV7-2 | CASSPPTGGGGELFF | TGTGCCAGCAGCCCACCGACAGGGGGCGGCGGGGAGCTGTTTTTT
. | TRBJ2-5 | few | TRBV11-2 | CASSWTPGETQYF | TGTGCCAGCAGCTGGACGCCGGGCGAGACCCAGTACTTC
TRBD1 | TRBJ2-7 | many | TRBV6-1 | CASSSSGTGTYEQYF | TGTGCCAGCAGTTCCTCCGGGACAGGGACCTACGAGCAGTACTTC
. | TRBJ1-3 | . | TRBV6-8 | CASSYSGKSGNTIYF | TGTGCCAGCAGTTACTCAGGGAAATCTGGAAACACCATATATTTT
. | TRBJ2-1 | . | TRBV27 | CASSLGGSSYNEQFF | TGTGCCAGCAGTTTAGGAGGGTCCTCCTACAATGAGCAGTTCTTC
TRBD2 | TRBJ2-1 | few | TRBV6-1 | CATLAGEGNEQFF | TGTGCCACCCTAGCGGGAGAAGGGAATGAGCAGTTCTTC
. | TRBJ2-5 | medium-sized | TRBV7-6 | CASSLDRGAGETQYF | TGTGCCAGCAGCTTAGATCGGGGGGCAGGGGAGACCCAGTACTTC
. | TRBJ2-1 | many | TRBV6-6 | CASSYSRGTEQFF | TGTGCCAGCAGTTACTCGCGAGGGACCGAGCAGTTCTTC
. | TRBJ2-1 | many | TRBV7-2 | CASSLDRRIPDEQFF | TGTGCCAGCAGCTTAGATCGGCGGATCCCGGACGAGCAGTTCTTC
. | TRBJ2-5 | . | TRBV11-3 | CASKTSGLETQYF | TGTGCCAGCAAGACCTCCGGGTTGGAGACCCAGTACTTC
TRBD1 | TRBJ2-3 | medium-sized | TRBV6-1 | CASSELSSPGQGVTDTQYF | TGTGCCAGCAGTGAACTAAGTTCCCCGGGACAGGGGGTGACAGATACGCAGTATTTT
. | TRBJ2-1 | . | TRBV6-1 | CASWGAAYEQFF | TGTGCCAGCTGGGGGGCCGCCTACGAGCAGTTCTTC
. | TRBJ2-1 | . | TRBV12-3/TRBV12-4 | CASTPAGQSSYNEQFF | TGTGCCAGCACCCCGGCTGGACAGAGCTCCTACAATGAGCAGTTCTTC
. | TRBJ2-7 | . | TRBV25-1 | CASSTTGEPSYEQYF | TGTGCCAGCAGTACAACAGGAGAACCATCCTACGAGCAGTACTTC
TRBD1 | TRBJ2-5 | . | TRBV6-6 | CASSLRDRLETQYF | TGTGCCAGCAGCCTCCGGGACAGACTAGAGACCCAGTACTTC
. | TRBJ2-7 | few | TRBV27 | CASRAGAGGKPYNEQYF | TGTGCCAGCCGGGCGGGAGCAGGGGGGAAACCTTACAATGAGCAGTACTTC
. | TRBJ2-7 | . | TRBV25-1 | CASSDPGGNFYEQYF | TGTGCCAGCAGTGACCCGGGTGGCAATTTTTACGAGCAGTACTTC
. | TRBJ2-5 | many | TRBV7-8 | CASSPLRDSYNEQYF | TGTGCCAGCAGCCCCCTTAGGGATTCCTACAATGAGCAGTACTTC
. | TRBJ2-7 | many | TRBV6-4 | CASSDGDSEAAEQYF | TGTGCCAGCAGTGACGGGGACTCTGAAGCGGCTGAGCAGTACTTC
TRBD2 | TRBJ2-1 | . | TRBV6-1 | CASSRLAGVANSYNEQFF | TGTGCCAGCAGTAGACTAGCGGGAGTCGCTAACTCCTACAATGAGCAGTTCTTC
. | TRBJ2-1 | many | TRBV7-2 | CASSFQVGETQFF | TGTGCCAGCAGCTTTCAGGTGGGAGAGACCCAGTTCTTC
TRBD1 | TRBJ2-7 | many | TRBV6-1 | CASSEDAGTGGDEQYF | TGTGCCAGCAGTGAAGACGCAGGGACAGGGGGCGACGAGCAGTACTTC
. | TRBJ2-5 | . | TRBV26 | CASSPIFRGQLQETQYF | TGTGCCAGCAGCCCCATATTTAGAGGACAGCTGCAAGAGACCCAGTACTTC
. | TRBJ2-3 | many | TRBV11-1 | CASSYTDTQYF | TGTGCCAGCAGCTACACAGATACGCAGTATTTT
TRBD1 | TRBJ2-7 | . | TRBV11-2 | CASSLSGTGSYEQYF | TGTGCCAGCAGCTTAAGTGGGACAGGGAGCTACGAGCAGTACTTC
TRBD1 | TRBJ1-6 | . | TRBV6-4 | CASSPGQGHSPLHF | TGTGCCAGCAGCCCCGGACAGGGACATTCACCCCTCCACTTT
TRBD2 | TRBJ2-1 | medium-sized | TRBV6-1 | CASSWTSGGASEQFF | TGTGCCAGCAGTTGGACTAGCGGGGGGGCCTCTGAGCAGTTCTTC
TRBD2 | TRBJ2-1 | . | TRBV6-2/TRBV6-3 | CASSYSGGEQFF | TGTGCCAGCAGTTACTCGGGAGGGGAGCAGTTCTTC
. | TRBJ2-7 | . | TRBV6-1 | CASSSTLGRANEQYF | TGTGCCAGCAGTTCAACCCTCGGACGGGCAAACGAGCAGTACTTC